The next 13 T cell receptor beta chains were all read from a single sample in a study of human T cells and chemical hapten exposure. Time point meaning: patch test 2, 6 weeks after DPC sensitization. Stated treatment: therapeutic diphenylcyclopropenone sensitization with weekly scalp DPC. A single record per CDR3 protein comes from TCRdb applying MiXCR to the RACE reads. The sample has approximately 82,000 distinct CDR3 sequences; around 7% are singletons. Sample: whole blood, taken in connection with sensitization to the hapten diphenylcyclopropenone (DPC). Source of these receptors: a woman aged 30 to 39 with alopecia areata. Some clones in this sample may be carry-over from other donors' samples.

This clonotype was counted ten times or more. The V and J genes are TRBV12-3 or TRBV12-4 and TRBJ2-7, with 7 nucleotides matching TRBD2. This CDR3 is 14 amino acids long. The ends lost 1 base at V and 6 bases at J; junction bases unmatched: 6. This chain's CDR3 is CASSLGRDYIEQYF. Written as DNA, the CDR3 is TGTGCCAGCAGTTTAGGTCGGGACTATATCGAGCAGTACTTC.

This clonotype was found many times. This chain connects TRBV20-1 to TRBJ1-5, with TRBD1 identical over 10 bases. Germline trimming cut 0 bases from V and 6 bases from J; bases unmatched to any gene: 5. Germline CDR1 reads DFQATT; CDR2 reads SNEGSKA (reference sequence). The CDR3 runs 15 residues. For the CDR3, the DNA is TGCAGTGCTAGAGATATGGGGACAGGGGTTCAGCCCCAGCATTTT. Protein product: CSARDMGTGVQPQHF.

This clonotype was detected a few times. The V call is TRBV30, the J call TRBJ2-3, with TRBD2 matching 12 bases. CDR3 size: 14 residues. J lost 5 bases, V lost 5 bases, and 5 bases had no gene match. The germline V gene has CDR1 GTSNPN and CDR2 SVGIG (reference sequence). The chain's CDR3 is CAWGLAGRIDTQYF. The DNA of the CDR3 is TGTGCCTGGGGACTAGCGGGGAGGATAGATACGCAGTATTTT.

This clonotype was detected many times. This sequence joins TRBV12-3 or TRBV12-4 and TRBJ1-4; TRBD1 matches 7 bases. The CDR3 totals 14 residues. V trimming: 6 bases; J trimming: 4 bases; junction bases outside the gene matches: 5. The CDR3 protein is CASSLGQRNEKLFF. The CDR3 DNA is TGTGCCAGCAGCCTGGGACAGCGTAATGAAAAACTGTTTTTT.

Note on this clonotype: Germline and junction disagree at one end, which may indicate a read error. V gene TRBV19 combines with J gene TRBJ1-5, with 8 bases identical to TRBD1. This CDR3 has 16 amino acids. Germline V lookup: CDR1 LNHDA, CDR2 SQIVND (reference sequence). As DNA, the CDR3 is TGTGCCAGTAGTATGCGGACAGGGAAGCCTAATCAGCCCCAGAATTTT. Protein: CASSMRTGKPNQPQNF.

This clonotype was detected many times. The rearrangement joins TRBV7-6 to TRBJ2-7; 7 nucleotides line up with TRBD1. Germline-derived CDR1 and CDR2 are SGHVS and FNYEAQ. Germline trimming cut 0 bases from V and 3 bases from J; bases unmatched to any gene: 5. The CDR3 is made up of 15 amino acids. The CDR3 DNA reads TGTGCCAGCAGCTTAGCATCAGGGGGTGGCTACGAGCAGTACTTC. Its protein product is CASSLASGGGYEQYF.

This clonotype was recorded at least ten times. The chain couples TRBV6-1 to TRBJ2-2, with D unresolved. The CDR3 is 15 residues long. Deletions cut 2 bases from V and 2 bases from J, with 9 bases between. Germline V gene data show CDR1 as MNHNS and CDR2 as SASEGT. CDR3 DNA sequence: TGTGCCAGCAGTGAATACCCCTCCAACACCGGGGAGCTGTTTTTT. It is translated as CASSEYPSNTGELFF.

This clonotype has a handful of counts. The gene calls are TRBV5-1 and TRBJ2-7, with 8 bases fitting TRBD1. This CDR3 contains 15 residues. Germline CDR1 SGHRS, CDR2 YFSETQ. V dropped 4 bases and J dropped 2; count of bases not matched to a gene: 8. CDR3 nucleotide sequence: TGCGCCAGCAGCCCAGGGGACAGGCAGCCCTACGAGCAGTACTTC. Translating gives CASSPGDRQPYEQYF.

In its sample, this clonotype was seen many times. V gene TRBV10-3 combines with J gene TRBJ2-3; 8 bases are shared with TRBD2. The CDR3 is made up of 15 amino acids. V gave up 4 bases and J gave up 1 base; unmatched junction bases: 4. CDR1 ENHRY and CDR2 SYGVKD come from the germline V gene. The CDR3 sequence is CAISGVSGGTDTQYF. DNA of the CDR3: TGTGCCATCAGTGGGGTTAGCGGGGGCACAGATACGCAGTATTTT.

This clonotype occurred many times. The CDR3: CASSLAPGGSIGTEAFF. The CDR3 DNA reads TGTGCCAGCAGCTTAGCCCCAGGGGGCTCGATTGGTACTGAAGCTTTCTTT. The chain joins TRBV7-9 to TRBJ1-1; 8 bases are shared with TRBD1. CDR1 is SEHNR and CDR2 is FQNEAQ in the germline V gene (reference sequence). The CDR3 is made up of 17 amino acids. V trimming: 0 bases; J trimming: 5 bases; junction bases outside the gene matches: 11.

The CDR3 DNA reads TGTGCCAGCAGTTTATCTTACGGGGCCTGGGCGAGCACTGAAGCTTTCTTT. The encoded protein is CASSLSYGAWASTEAFF. V gene TRBV28 combines with J gene TRBJ1-1; perhaps TRBD1 as D (5 bases). Trimming cost V 1 base and J 4 bases, with 19 bases left between them. Per germline, CDR1 MDHEN and CDR2 SYDVKM. The CDR3 loop spans 17 amino acids.

The sample holds many counts of this clonotype. CDR3 coding DNA: TGTGCCAGCAGCTTAGACAGCACAGATACGCAGTATTTT. This codes for CASSLDSTDTQYF. V gene TRBV7-9 combines with J gene TRBJ2-3; D gene uncertain. The CDR3 is 13 amino acids. The germline V gene encodes CDR1 SEHNR and CDR2 FQNEAQ (reference sequence). Trimming shortened V by 1 base and J by 0 bases, and 2 bases separated the two germline ends.

The chain uses TRBV5-1 and TRBJ2-3; maybe TRBD1 (6 bases). V was clipped by 3 bases and J by 6 bases, with 17 bases between them. Germline values: CDR1 SGHRS, CDR2 YFSETQ. CDR3 length: 15 residues. The DNA of the CDR3 is TGCGCCAGCAGCTCAAGATCCGGGACACCGGATACGCAGTATTTT. This sequence encodes CASSSRSGTPDTQYF.